The text below deals with one TCR beta chain. The sample is drawn from a study of shared clonotypes between healthy human individuals. CDR3 length equals 16 residues. Germline V gives CDR1 KGHSH, CDR2 LQKENI. V shed 3 bases and J 8 bases; nucleotides not matched to a gene: 10. Per the study methods: ImmunoSEQ junction-only sequences lacked quality scores, so their filtering differed. Assay: immunoSEQ multiplex PCR; the TCRdb copy retains only in-frame clones and omits some. That table furnishes V, J and clone size, whereas the DNA furnished D and trimming. The table shows roughly 2.6 million clones, with around 94% occurring only once.

Sequenced: naive CD4+ T cells sorted from blood. Sample subset: CD45RA+ positively selected. The genes are TRBV18 and TRBJ2-1; 10 positions agree with TRBD2. This clonotype originated in a man between 18 and 29 years old in good health. The CDR3 loop reads CASSPMGGLAGDEQFF. CDR3 DNA: TGTGCCAGCTCACCTATGGGGGGGCTAGCGGGAGATGAGCAGTTCTTC. The whole variable domain, filled in from reference TRBV18 and TRBJ2-1, reads NAGVMQNPRHLVRRRGQEARLRCSPMKGHSHVYWYRQLPEEGLKFMVYLQKENIIDESGMPKERFSAEFPKEGPSILRIQQVVRGDSAAYFCASSPMGGLAGDEQFFGPGTRLTVL.